A selection of T cell receptor beta chains follows, all from one sample in a study of response to subunit inactivated influenza vaccine. TCRdb re-called the RT-PCR reads with MiXCR, one entry per CDR3 protein. The sample carries 150,000 to 200,000 distinct CDR3 sequences, roughly 10% recorded once. The sample consisted of CD8+ T cells sorted from PBMCs, taken roughly 24 months after vaccination. The receptors shown here come from a man in his fifties or sixties who received an inactivated influenza vaccine. Both conserved end residues are part of each CDR3.

>TRBV5-1
CASSLVVQTNTEAFF
>TRBV12-3/TRBV12-4
CANRRDANTGELFF
>TRBV6-5
CASSYMDGSTDTQYF
>TRBV12-3/TRBV12-4
CASGPASSGTYADTQYF
>TRBV7-9
CASSLNRDPTYEQYF
>TRBV11-3
CASTGGEGELGYGYTF
>TRBV6-1
CASSEASWTGTEAFF
>TRBV2
CASSEGYLTGENIQYF
>TRBV3-1
CASSLFFGNSYEQYF
>TRBV7-9
CASSTTGELFF
>TRBV11-2
CASSPGTGSLSYEQYF
>TRBV6-1
CASTWGGGTEAFF
>TRBV7-8
CASSLDRGNTGELFF
>TRBV7-2
CASSPWGSTYEQYF
>TRBV4-1
CASSQDPTGTPTDTQYF
>TRBV7-2
CASSFEGTLNYGYTF
>TRBV7-8
CASSFVTHQETQYF
>TRBV15
CATSRDPGLVLNEQFF
>TRBV28
CASSLWSSTNEKLFF
>TRBV5-1
CASSGGTGGVTEAFF
>TRBV11-1
CASSLKGEQWVKSSGNTIYF
>TRBV3-1
CASSQAGSDEKLFF
>TRBV7-2
CASSLGVVATDTQYF
>TRBV12-3/TRBV12-4
CASSFPGQFSGANVLTF
>TRBV4-1
CASSQSGLADNEQFF